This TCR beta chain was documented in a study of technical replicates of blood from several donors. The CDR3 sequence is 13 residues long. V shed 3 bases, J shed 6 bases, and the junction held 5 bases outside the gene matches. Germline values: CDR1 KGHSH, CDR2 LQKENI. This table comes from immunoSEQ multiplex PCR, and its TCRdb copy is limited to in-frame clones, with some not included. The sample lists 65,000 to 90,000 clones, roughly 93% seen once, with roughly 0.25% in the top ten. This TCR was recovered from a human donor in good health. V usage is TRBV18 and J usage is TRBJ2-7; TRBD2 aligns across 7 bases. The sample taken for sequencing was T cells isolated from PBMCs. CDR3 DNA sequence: TGTGCCAGCTCACCCGGGACTACTTTCGAGCAGTACTTC. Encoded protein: CASSPGTTFEQYF.